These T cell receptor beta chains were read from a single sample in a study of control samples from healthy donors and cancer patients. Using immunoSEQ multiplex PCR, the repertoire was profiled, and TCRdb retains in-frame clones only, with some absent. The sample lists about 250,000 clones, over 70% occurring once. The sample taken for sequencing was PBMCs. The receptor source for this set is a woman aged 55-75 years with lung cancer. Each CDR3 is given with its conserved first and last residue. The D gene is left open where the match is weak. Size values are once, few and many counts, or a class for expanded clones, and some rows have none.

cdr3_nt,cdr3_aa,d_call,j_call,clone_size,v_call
TGCGCCAGCAGCTGGACAGCAACTAATGAAAAACTGTTTTTT,CASSWTATNEKLFF,.,TRBJ1-4,.,TRBV5-1
TGTGCCAGCAGCTTAGTCGGTGTTCCCTATGGCTACACCTTC,CASSLVGVPYGYTF,.,TRBJ1-2,.,TRBV7-8
TGTGCCAGCAGCTCGCTAGCGGGAGGTATCACCGGGGAGCTGTTTTTT,CASSSLAGGITGELFF,TRBD2,TRBJ2-2,.,TRBV7-3
TGTGCCAGCAAGCGAGGGATGGCAGCCAACACAGATACGCAGTATTTT,CASKRGMAANTDTQYF,.,TRBJ2-3,once,TRBV2
TGTGCCACCAGTGATTCTCAGGGCGGAGAAGCTTTCTTT,CATSDSQGGEAFF,.,TRBJ1-1,.,TRBV24-1
TGTGCCAGCAGCTGGGGGACAGGAAGGGGCGGCACTGAAGCTTTCTTT,CASSWGTGRGGTEAFF,TRBD1,TRBJ1-1,.,TRBV5-5
TGTGCCAGCAGTGATAGCGGGATGTCCAGGGATACGCAGTATTTT,CASSDSGMSRDTQYF,TRBD2,TRBJ2-3,.,TRBV27
TGTGCCAGCAGAGGACAGGGGGCTCGGGGCTACACCTTC,CASRGQGARGYTF,TRBD1,TRBJ1-2,.,TRBV28
TGCGCCAGCAGCTTCTTGACAGCTCCAGATACGCAGTATTTT,CASSFLTAPDTQYF,.,TRBJ2-3,.,TRBV5-1
TGTGCCAGCAGGGGGAACACTGAAGCTTTCTTT,CASRGNTEAFF,.,TRBJ1-1,once,TRBV12-3/TRBV12-4
TGTGCCAGCAGCCCCCCCACGGCAGGCGGGTTCTATGGCTACACCTTC,CASSPPTAGGFYGYTF,.,TRBJ1-2,.,TRBV2
TGTGCCAGCAAAGGAGCAGGGGGTGGAAACACCATATATTTT,CASKGAGGGNTIYF,TRBD1,TRBJ1-3,once,TRBV6-1
TGCGCCAGCAGCCAAGGGGGGTGGAGATCTCCTACTGAAGCTTTCTTT,CASSQGGWRSPTEAFF,.,TRBJ1-1,.,TRBV4-1
TGCAGTGCTAGTACGGGACAGCAGAATTCACCCCTCCACTTT,CSASTGQQNSPLHF,TRBD1,TRBJ1-6,.,TRBV20-1
TGTGCCACCAGTGAGGGGGGACTAGTGGGCACCGGGGAGCTGTTTTTT,CATSEGGLVGTGELFF,TRBD2,TRBJ2-2,.,TRBV24-1
TGTGCCAGCTCCATAGGGAACGCAGGGGAGAACACCATATATTTT,CASSIGNAGENTIYF,.,TRBJ1-3,.,TRBV18
TGTGCCAGCAGCCGACTAGCGGGGGGTGTAGATACGCAGTATTTT,CASSRLAGGVDTQYF,TRBD2,TRBJ2-3,few,TRBV7-3
TGTGCCAGCAGCTTTCGGACTAGTCAAGAGACCCAGTACTTC,CASSFRTSQETQYF,TRBD2,TRBJ2-5,.,TRBV9
TGCGCCAGCACTGACAGGGATTCTGGCTACACCTTC,CASTDRDSGYTF,TRBD1,TRBJ1-2,.,TRBV5-1
TGTGCCAGCAGCGAGTCCGGGGAGACCCAGTACTTC,CASSESGETQYF,.,TRBJ2-5,.,TRBV2
TGTGCCAGCAGCGTAGATAGCGGGAGGGCCGGGGAGCTGTTTTTT,CASSVDSGRAGELFF,TRBD2,TRBJ2-2,.,TRBV9
TGTGCCAGCAGCTTTCATCGGACAGGGGGCAATCAGCCCCAGCATTTT,CASSFHRTGGNQPQHF,TRBD1,TRBJ1-5,.,TRBV5-8